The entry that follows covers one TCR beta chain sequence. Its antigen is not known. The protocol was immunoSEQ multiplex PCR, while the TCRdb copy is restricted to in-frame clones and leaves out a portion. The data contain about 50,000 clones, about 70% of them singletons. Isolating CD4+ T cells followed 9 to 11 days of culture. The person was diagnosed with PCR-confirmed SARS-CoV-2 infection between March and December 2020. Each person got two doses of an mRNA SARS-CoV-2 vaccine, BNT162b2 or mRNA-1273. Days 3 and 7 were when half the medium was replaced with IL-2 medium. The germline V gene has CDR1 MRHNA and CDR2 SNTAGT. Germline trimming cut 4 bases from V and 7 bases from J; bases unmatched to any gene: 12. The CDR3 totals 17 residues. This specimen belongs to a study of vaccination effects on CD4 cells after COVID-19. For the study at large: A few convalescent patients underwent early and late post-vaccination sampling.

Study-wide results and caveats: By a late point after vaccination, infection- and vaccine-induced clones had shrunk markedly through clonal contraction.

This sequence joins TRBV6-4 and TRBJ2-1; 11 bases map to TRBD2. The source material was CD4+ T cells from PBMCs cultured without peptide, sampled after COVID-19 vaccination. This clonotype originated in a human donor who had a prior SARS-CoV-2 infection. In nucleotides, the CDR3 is TGTGCCAGCAGTGCAACACTAGCGGGAGCCGGGAATAATGAGCAGTTCTTC. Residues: CASSATLAGAGNNEQFF.